This TCR beta chain was obtained from a study of cytomegalovirus exposure and HLA in healthy donors. Study-level information: Genetic ancestry analysis placed over 75% of the roughly 400 donors that were genotyped in the Caucasian-associated cluster.

Regarding this clone: Its antigen is not known.

The PCR ran on 60 Vbeta and 13 Jbeta primers. The table came from immunoSEQ multiplex PCR; TCRdb's copy has only in-frame clones and leaves some out. The sample has around 200,000 clones, and its top ten clones hold roughly 1.2%. This CDR3 is 15 amino acids long. Losses at the gene ends were 4 bases for V and 1 base for J; bases not matched to a gene: 5. Germline-derived CDR1 and CDR2 are SEHNR and FQNEAQ (reference sequence). Findings of the study overall: Excluded: some indistinguishable V segments such as TRBV6-2 and TRBV6-3. Sequencing likely caused a cluster of highly shared sequence variants. V- and J-gene trimming in TCR beta was tied to a missense DCLRE1C variant by an analysis performed later.

The chain recombines TRBV7-9 with TRBJ1-1; TRBD1 matches at 8 bases. Sequencing was performed on PBMCs. This TCR came from a girl aged 2 to 9 in good health and CMV-seropositive. In nucleotides, the CDR3 is TGTGCCAGCAGCTCCTACACAGGGGGGAACACTGAAGCTTTCTTT. Translated: CASSSYTGGNTEAFF.